These 23 T cell receptor beta chains share one sample of origin, sequenced in a study of T cell changes during pregnancy in multiple sclerosis. This table comes from immunoSEQ multiplex PCR, and its TCRdb copy is limited to in-frame clones, with some not included. Of 20,000 to 25,000 clones detected, about 93% appear once; the ten largest clones hold less than 7.5%. The material was CD8+ T cells from peripheral blood mononuclear cells, obtained in the third trimester of pregnancy. All receptors derive from a female donor with multiple sclerosis, enrolled in a pregnancy study.

J is TRBJ2-2 and V is TRBV7-7, with 7 positions matching TRBD1. The CDR3 is 16 amino acids. Germline CDR1 and CDR2: SSHAT and FNYEAQ (reference sequence). V lost 4 bases, J lost 1 base, and 6 bases stayed unmatched. Here the CDR3 DNA reads TGTGCCAGCAGCTCGAAGCAGGGGGAGAACACCGGGGAGCTGTTTTTT. Its translation: CASSSKQGENTGELFF.

This chain uses TRBV11-2 with TRBJ2-1, with TRBD2 identical over 10 bases. The V segment lost 5 bases and the J segment 1 base; nucleotides outside the gene matches: 5. The length of the CDR3 is 16 residues. Germline CDR1 and CDR2: SGHAT and FQNNGV. CDR3 loop: CASSDSSGGSYNEQFF. The DNA for the CDR3 is TGTGCCAGCAGCGATTCTAGCGGGGGTTCCTACAATGAGCAGTTCTTC.

As regards this clone: Other nucleotide sequences from this sample produce the same CDR3. V usage is TRBV10-3 and J usage is TRBJ2-2; 13 positions match TRBD2. Germline V gene sequence: CDR1 ENHRY, CDR2 SYGVKD. The V and J ends lost 7 bases and 6 bases, in that order; junction bases with no gene match: 8. The CDR3 contains 16 residues. The CDR3 reads CAIMRTSGSGSGELFF. The DNA of the CDR3 is TGTGCCATCATGAGGACTAGCGGGAGTGGATCCGGGGAGCTGTTTTTT.

The DNA of the CDR3 is TGTGCCAGCAGTTTGACAGGGGAAAGAGCAACTAATGAAAAACTGTTTTTT. This encodes CASSLTGERATNEKLFF. This sequence joins TRBV2 and TRBJ1-4; TRBD1 matches 8 bases. The CDR3 contains 17 residues. Germline V gives CDR1 SNHLY, CDR2 FYNNEI. The V gene end was trimmed by 5 bases and the J gene end by 0 bases; junction bases not matched to a gene: 8.

The chain recombines TRBV7-9 with TRBJ2-7; D is unresolved. Germline V gene lookup returns CDR1 SEHNR and CDR2 FQNEAQ (reference sequence). Between the trimmed V and J ends, which lost 5 bases and 6 bases, there was a span of 17 bases. This CDR3 is built from 14 residues. CDR3 DNA: TGTGCCAGCAGCCCGTTCAGACAAAGGTCCGAGCAGTACTTC. It codes for CASSPFRQRSEQYF.

The CDR3 nucleotides read TGTGCCAGCAGCTTGTCGGGCGGGGAGCTGTTTTTT. It encodes CASSLSGGELFF. This rearrangement joins TRBV5-8 to TRBJ2-2; D is unresolved. Germline V gives CDR1 SGHTS, CDR2 YDEGEE. There are 12 residues in the CDR3. Trimming took 1 base from V and 7 from J, leaving 5 bases between them. The complete variable domain, with remaining parts taken from reference TRBV5-8 and TRBJ2-2, reads EAGVTQSPTHLIKTRGQQATLRCSPISGHTSVYWYQQALGLGLQFLLWYDEGEERNRGNFPPRFSGRQFPNYSSELNVNALELEDSALYLCASSLSGGELFFGEGSRLTVL.

This chain links TRBV5-1 with TRBJ2-1; no clear D gene. Per germline, CDR1 SGHRS and CDR2 YFSETQ. The CDR3 spans 13 residues. The V end was cut by 0 bases, the J end by 6 bases, with 7 bases between. CDR3 DNA: TGCGCCAGCAGCTTGGTAGTCCCCAATGAGCAGTTCTTC. This sequence encodes CASSLVVPNEQFF.

The rearrangement joins TRBV4-1 to TRBJ2-1, with 10 bases fitting TRBD2. In germline, CDR1 is MGHRA, CDR2 YSYEKL. The CDR3 covers 15 residues. Unmatched junction bases numbered 9, after V lost 3 bases and J lost 10 bases. CDR3 in DNA: TGCGCCAGCAGCCAGTTAAGCGGGAGGGGAGGGGAGCAGTTCTTC. Amino acid sequence: CASSQLSGRGGEQFF.

The chain employs TRBV5-5 and TRBJ1-2; TRBD1 is a possible D gene (5 bases). This CDR3 comprises 17 residues. Germline V lookup: CDR1 SGHKS, CDR2 YYEKEE (reference sequence). V was trimmed by 4 bases and J by 4 bases, leaving 23 bases between them. The CDR3 sequence: CASSRWGGGAGGYGYTF. The CDR3 DNA is TGTGCCAGCAGCCGGTGGGGAGGCGGGGCAGGAGGCTATGGCTACACCTTC.

V and J are TRBV19 and TRBJ2-3, with 8 bases aligning to TRBD2. This CDR3 has 16 residues. V trimming: 5 bases; J trimming: 6 bases; junction bases outside the gene matches: 13. CDR1 is LNHDA, CDR2 SQIVND, per germline (reference sequence). The CDR3 region has the DNA TGTGCCAGTAGTCCGCTCAAAGCGGGAGTCTCGGATACGCAGTATTTT. Translated: CASSPLKAGVSDTQYF.

The chain employs TRBV5-1 and TRBJ2-1; D gene uncertain. This CDR3 region has 14 residues. CDR1 SGHRS and CDR2 YFSETQ come from the germline V gene. V shed 0 bases and J shed 10 bases, with 14 bases lying between them. CDR3 sequence (DNA): TGCGCCAGCAGCTTGGCTCTCAGTCCCCTGGAGCAGTTCTTC. The encoded protein is CASSLALSPLEQFF. Looking up the rest from reference TRBV5-1 and TRBJ2-1 gives the full variable domain: KAGVTQTPRYLIKTRGQQVTLSCSPISGHRSVSWYQQTPGQGLQFLFEYFSETQRNKGNFPGRFSGRQFSNSRSEMNVSTLELGDSALYLCASSLALSPLEQFFGPGTRLTVL.

The count of this clone is one. CDR3 protein: CASSLGPETVYEQYF. The CDR3 coding sequence is TGTGCCAGCAGCTTAGGCCCGGAGACAGTTTACGAGCAGTACTTC. The chain couples TRBV7-9 to TRBJ2-7; D is perhaps TRBD1 (5 bases). Between the trimmed V and J ends, which lost 1 base and 4 bases, there was a span of 14 bases. In germline, CDR1 is SEHNR, CDR2 FQNEAQ (reference sequence). The CDR3 has 15 residues.

The chain uses TRBV14 and TRBJ2-7, with TRBD1 matching 9 bases. This CDR3 is 14 amino acids long. The germline CDR1 and CDR2 sequences are SGHDN and FVKESK. The J segment lost 3 bases and the V segment lost 6 bases, leaving 6 bases of the junction unmatched. The CDR3 loop reads CASSPRTGVYEQYF. DNA of the CDR3: TGTGCCAGCAGTCCGAGGACAGGGGTCTACGAGCAGTACTTC.

V usage is TRBV6-6 and J usage is TRBJ2-7; 9 nucleotides align to TRBD1. The CDR3 length is 15 residues. Germline V lookup: CDR1 MNHNY, CDR2 SVGAGI (reference sequence). V lost 2 bases to trimming and J lost 3 bases; unmatched junction nucleotides: 5. This CDR3 is CASSYLRDRDYEQYF. CDR3 DNA sequence: TGTGCCAGCAGTTACCTGCGGGACAGGGACTACGAGCAGTACTTC.

This chain uses TRBV28 with TRBJ2-5; D is perhaps TRBD1 (6 bases). This CDR3 spans 13 amino acids. The germline CDR1 and CDR2 sequences are MDHEN and SYDVKM. V lost 10 bases to trimming and J lost 5 bases, with 17 bases between them. The CDR3 region has the DNA TGTGCCATAGCTGGGGGCGCTAGGGAGACCCAGTACTTC. Encoded protein: CAIAGGARETQYF.

V usage is TRBV2 and J usage is TRBJ2-5; 9 bases map to TRBD1. CDR1 is SNHLY, CDR2 FYNNEI, per germline. With V trimmed by 8 bases and J by 2 bases, 6 bases remained unmatched. The CDR3 totals 14 residues. CDR3 region: CASFGQGRQETQYF. In DNA, the CDR3 is TGTGCCAGCTTTGGACAGGGGAGACAAGAGACCCAGTACTTC.

The rearrangement links TRBV5-1 to TRBJ1-2; 7 bases fit TRBD1. With 2 bases clipped from V and 8 bases from J, the junction kept 3 bases outside the gene matches. The length of the CDR3 is 12 residues. CDR1 is SGHRS and CDR2 is YFSETQ in the germline V gene. The CDR3 here is CASSFGQEGYTF. As DNA, the CDR3 is TGCGCCAGCAGCTTCGGACAGGAGGGCTACACCTTC.

The chain carries TRBV7-6 and TRBJ2-1; 10 positions match TRBD2. With V trimmed by 5 bases and J by 9 bases, 7 bases remained unmatched. Germline assignment: CDR1 SGHVS and CDR2 FNYEAQ. The CDR3 length is 14 residues. DNA of the CDR3: TGTGCCAGCAGCCCCCAGGTAGCGGGAGGTGAGCAGTTCTTC. This sequence encodes CASSPQVAGGEQFF.

The rearrangement uses TRBV15 and TRBJ2-7; tentative D call: TRBD2 (6 bases). V shed 0 bases and J shed 2 bases, with 8 bases lying between them. Germline V CDR1 and CDR2: LNHNV, YYDKDF (reference sequence). CDR3 size: 14 residues. Here the CDR3 reads CATSRDRGTYEQYF. CDR3 DNA sequence: TGTGCCACCAGCAGAGATCGGGGGACCTACGAGCAGTACTTC. The variable domain in full, completed from reference TRBV15 and TRBJ2-7, reads DAMVIQNPRYQVTQFGKPVTLSCSQTLNHNVMYWYQQKSSQAPKLLFHYYDKDFNNEADTPDNFQSRRPNTSFCFLDIRSPGLGDTAMYLCATSRDRGTYEQYFGPGTRLTVT.

The chain joins TRBV7-8 to TRBJ2-2; no clear D. With 3 bases removed from V and 0 bases from J, the gap between germline ends came to 14 bases. The CDR3 runs to 17 residues. CDR1 is SGHVS, CDR2 FQNEAQ, per germline. Here the CDR3 DNA reads TGTGCCAGCAGCTTTGGTGGTGGAGCTACGAACACCGGGGAGCTGTTTTTT. Translation: CASSFGGGATNTGELFF.

V and J are TRBV27 and TRBJ1-2; the match to TRBD1 covers 7 bases. V lost 3 bases to trimming and J lost 1 base; unmatched junction nucleotides: 5. The CDR3 totals 15 residues. Germline V CDR1 and CDR2: MNHEY, SMNVEV (reference sequence). CDR3 nucleotides: TGTGCCAGCAGTTTCGAGGGGGCTAATAACTATGGCTACACCTTC. It translates to CASSFEGANNYGYTF.

The chain links TRBV7-9 to TRBJ2-1; D is unclear. The CDR3 runs to 14 residues. CDR1 is SEHNR, CDR2 FQNEAQ, per germline (reference sequence). V lost 4 bases and J 5 bases, leaving 12 bases between the germline ends. CDR3 sequence reads: CASSSLMGDNEQFF. CDR3 nucleotide sequence: TGTGCCAGCAGCTCCCTTATGGGCGACAATGAGCAGTTCTTC. The whole variable domain, filled in from reference TRBV7-9 and TRBJ2-1, reads DTGVSQNPRHKITKRGQNVTFRCDPISEHNRLYWYRQTLGQGPEFLTYFQNEAQLEKSRLLSDRFSAERPKGSFSTLEIQRTEQGDSAMYLCASSSLMGDNEQFFGPGTRLTVL.

The chain is built from TRBV4-1 and TRBJ2-2; 9 nucleotides agree with TRBD1. The V gene end was trimmed by 2 bases and the J gene end by 3 bases; junction bases not matched to a gene: 13. CDR1 is MGHRA and CDR2 is YSYEKL in the germline V gene. The CDR3 extends over 19 amino acids. In nucleotides, the CDR3 is TGCGCCAGCAGCCAACTCCCATCCCTCACAGGGGGCGACACCGGGGAGCTGTTTTTT. Residues: CASSQLPSLTGGDTGELFF.